This T cell receptor beta chain was obtained from a study of vaccination effects on CD4 cells after COVID-19. Background on the study: Post-vaccine specimens arrived a median 72 days past the second dose.

A note on this clone: No antigen is known for it.

This CDR3 is 14 amino acids long. V lost 3 bases and J lost 5, with 13 bases in between. Germline V gene lookup returns CDR1 SGHDN and CDR2 FVKESK. Antigen-specific CD4+ T cells were expanded with viral peptide pools in the ViraFEST assay before sequencing. Subsequent to a culture period of about ten days, CD4+ T cells were isolated. Two-dose BNT162b2 or mRNA-1273 vaccination was given to participants. Some clones are missing from TCRdb's copy, which holds only in-frame ones; the method was immunoSEQ multiplex PCR. The data hold around 25,000 clones, with roughly 76% observed a single time. This TCR was recovered from a human donor who received a COVID-19 vaccine. Some clones in this sample may be carry-over from other donors' samples. This chain uses TRBV14 with TRBJ1-1; D is ambiguous. The sample here was CD4+ T cells from PBMCs cultured with SARS-CoV-2 spike peptides, taken after COVID-19 vaccination. The DNA of the CDR3 is TGTGCCAGCAGCCATGCGCCGGGAAGAACTGAAGCTTTCTTT. Translated: CASSHAPGRTEAFF.